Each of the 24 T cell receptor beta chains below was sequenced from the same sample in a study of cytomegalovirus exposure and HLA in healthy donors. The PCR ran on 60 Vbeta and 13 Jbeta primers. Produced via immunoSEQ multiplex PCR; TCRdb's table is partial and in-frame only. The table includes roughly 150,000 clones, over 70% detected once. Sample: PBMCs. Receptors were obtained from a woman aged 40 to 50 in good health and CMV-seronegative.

The CDR3 coding sequence is TGTGCCAGCAGTTCTGAACAGGGTTTAGGTAAAAAACTGTTTTTT. It yields the protein CASSSEQGLGKKLFF. The chain joins TRBV2 to TRBJ1-4, with D possibly TRBD1 on 6 matching bases. V was trimmed by 5 bases and J by 9 bases, leaving 19 bases between them. CDR1 is SNHLY and CDR2 is FYNNEI in the germline V gene. The CDR3 is made up of 15 amino acids. The full variable domain, with the rest looked up from reference TRBV2 and TRBJ1-4, is EPEVTQTPSHQVTQMGQEVILRCVPISNHLYFYWYRQILGQKVEFLVSFYNNEISEKSEIFDDQFSVERPDGSNFTLKIRSTKLEDSAMYFCASSSEQGLGKKLFFGSGTQLSVL.

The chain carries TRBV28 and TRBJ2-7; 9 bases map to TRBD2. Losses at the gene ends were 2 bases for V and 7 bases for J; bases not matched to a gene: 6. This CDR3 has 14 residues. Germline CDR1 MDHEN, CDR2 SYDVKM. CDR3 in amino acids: CASSLVAGVGEQYF. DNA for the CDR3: TGTGCCAGCAGTTTAGTAGCGGGAGTGGGTGAGCAGTACTTC.

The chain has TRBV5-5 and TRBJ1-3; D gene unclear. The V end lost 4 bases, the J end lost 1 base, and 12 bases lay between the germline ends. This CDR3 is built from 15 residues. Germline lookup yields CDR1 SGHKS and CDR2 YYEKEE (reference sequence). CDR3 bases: TGTGCCAGCAGCCTCCCCTATTTGTCTGGAAACACCATATATTTT. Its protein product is CASSLPYLSGNTIYF.

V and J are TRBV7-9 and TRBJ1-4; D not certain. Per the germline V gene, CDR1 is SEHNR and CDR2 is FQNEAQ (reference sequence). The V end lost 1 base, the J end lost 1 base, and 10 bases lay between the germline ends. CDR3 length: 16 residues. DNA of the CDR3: TGTGCCAGCAGCTTAGTCACGGGGATAACTAATGAAAAACTGTTTTTT. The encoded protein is CASSLVTGITNEKLFF.

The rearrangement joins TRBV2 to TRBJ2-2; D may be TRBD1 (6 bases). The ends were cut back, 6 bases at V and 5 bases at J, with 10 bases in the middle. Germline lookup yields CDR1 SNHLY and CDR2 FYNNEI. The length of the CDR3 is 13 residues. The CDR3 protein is CASSPQGTGELFF. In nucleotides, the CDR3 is TGTGCCAGCAGCCCGCAGGGGACCGGGGAGCTGTTTTTT.

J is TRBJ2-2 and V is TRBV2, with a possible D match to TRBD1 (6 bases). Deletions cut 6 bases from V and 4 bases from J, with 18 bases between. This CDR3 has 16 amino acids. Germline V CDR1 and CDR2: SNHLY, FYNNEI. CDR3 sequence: CASRDNRDWVTGELFF. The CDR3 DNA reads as TGTGCCAGCAGGGATAACAGGGATTGGGTCACCGGGGAGCTGTTTTTT. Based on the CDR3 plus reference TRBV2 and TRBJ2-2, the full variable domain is EPEVTQTPSHQVTQMGQEVILRCVPISNHLYFYWYRQILGQKVEFLVSFYNNEISEKSEIFDDQFSVERPDGSNFTLKIRSTKLEDSAMYFCASRDNRDWVTGELFFGEGSRLTVL.

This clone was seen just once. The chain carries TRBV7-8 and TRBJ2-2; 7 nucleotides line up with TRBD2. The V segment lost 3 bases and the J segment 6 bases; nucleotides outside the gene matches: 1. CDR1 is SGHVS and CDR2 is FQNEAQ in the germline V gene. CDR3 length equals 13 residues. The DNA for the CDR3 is TGTGCCAGCAGCTTCCGGGGGGCCGGGGAGCTGTTTTTT. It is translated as CASSFRGAGELFF.

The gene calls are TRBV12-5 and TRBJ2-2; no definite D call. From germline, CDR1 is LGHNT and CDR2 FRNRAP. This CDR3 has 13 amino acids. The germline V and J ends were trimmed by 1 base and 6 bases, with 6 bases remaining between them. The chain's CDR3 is CASGLGRAGELFF. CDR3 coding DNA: TGTGCTAGTGGTTTGGGAAGAGCCGGGGAGCTGTTTTTT.

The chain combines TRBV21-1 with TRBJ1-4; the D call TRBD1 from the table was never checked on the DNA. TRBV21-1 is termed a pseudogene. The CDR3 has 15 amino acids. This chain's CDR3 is CAPMKEAGACEKLFF. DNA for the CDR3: TGTGCCCCTATGAAAGAGGCAGGGGCTTGTGAAAAACTGTTTTTT.

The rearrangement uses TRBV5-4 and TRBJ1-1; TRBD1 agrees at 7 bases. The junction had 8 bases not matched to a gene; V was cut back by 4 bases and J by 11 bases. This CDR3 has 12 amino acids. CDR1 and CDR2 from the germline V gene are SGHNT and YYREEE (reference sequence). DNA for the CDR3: TGTGCCAGCAGCGAAGGGGGCCCCGGGGCTTTCTTT. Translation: CASSEGGPGAFF.

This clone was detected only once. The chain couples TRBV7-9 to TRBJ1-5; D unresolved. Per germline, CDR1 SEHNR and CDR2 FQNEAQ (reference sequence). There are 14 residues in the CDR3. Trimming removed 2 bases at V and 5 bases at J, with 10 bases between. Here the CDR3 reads CASSLPGRDQPQHF. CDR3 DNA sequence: TGTGCCAGCAGCTTACCTGGGAGGGATCAGCCCCAGCATTTT.

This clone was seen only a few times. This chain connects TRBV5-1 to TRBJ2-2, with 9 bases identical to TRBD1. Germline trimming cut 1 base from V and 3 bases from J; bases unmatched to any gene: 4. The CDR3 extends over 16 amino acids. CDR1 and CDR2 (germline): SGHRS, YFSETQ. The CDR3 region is CASSLPTGGDTGELFF. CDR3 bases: TGCGCCAGCAGCTTGCCGACAGGGGGAGACACCGGGGAGCTGTTTTTT. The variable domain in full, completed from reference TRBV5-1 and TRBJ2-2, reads KAGVTQTPRYLIKTRGQQVTLSCSPISGHRSVSWYQQTPGQGLQFLFEYFSETQRNKGNFPGRFSGRQFSNSRSEMNVSTLELGDSALYLCASSLPTGGDTGELFFGEGSRLTVL.

The CDR3 DNA reads TGTGCCATCAGTGAGTCAGAGGCTAGCGGGGCCCTTAGCACAGATACGCAGTATTTT. Translating gives CAISESEASGALSTDTQYF. The rearrangement joins TRBV10-3 to TRBJ2-3; 9 positions agree with TRBD2. The CDR3 contains 19 residues. Germline V gene lookup returns CDR1 ENHRY and CDR2 SYGVKD. The ends lost 0 bases at V and 0 bases at J; junction bases unmatched: 10.

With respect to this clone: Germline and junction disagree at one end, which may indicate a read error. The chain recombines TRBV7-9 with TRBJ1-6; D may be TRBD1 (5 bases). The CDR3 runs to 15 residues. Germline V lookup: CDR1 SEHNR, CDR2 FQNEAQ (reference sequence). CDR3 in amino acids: CSSPLQGSYNSPLHF. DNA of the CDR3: TGTTCCAGCCCCCTCCAGGGCTCCTATAATTCACCCCTCCACTTT.

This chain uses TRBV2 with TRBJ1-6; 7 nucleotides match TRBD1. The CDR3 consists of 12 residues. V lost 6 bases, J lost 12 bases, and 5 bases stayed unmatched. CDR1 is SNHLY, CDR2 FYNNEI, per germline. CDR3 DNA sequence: TGTGCCAGCAGCAGGGGGGCCGGACCCCTCCACTTT. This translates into CASSRGAGPLHF.

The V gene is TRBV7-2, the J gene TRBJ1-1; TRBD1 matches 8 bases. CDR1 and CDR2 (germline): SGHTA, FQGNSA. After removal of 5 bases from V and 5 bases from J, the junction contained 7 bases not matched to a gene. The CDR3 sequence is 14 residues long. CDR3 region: CASSPQGARTEAFF. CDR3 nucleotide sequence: TGTGCCAGCAGCCCTCAGGGGGCGCGGACTGAAGCTTTCTTT.

The CDR3 nucleotides read TGTGCCAGCACGACGGACAGGGTAGTGACTGGGGCCAACGTCCTGACTTTC. This gives the protein CASTTDRVVTGANVLTF. This chain uses TRBV27 with TRBJ2-6; TRBD1 matches 8 bases. The CDR3 runs to 17 residues. Trimming removed 7 bases from V and 2 bases from J; junction bases left unmatched: 10. CDR1 is MNHEY, CDR2 SMNVEV, per germline (reference sequence).

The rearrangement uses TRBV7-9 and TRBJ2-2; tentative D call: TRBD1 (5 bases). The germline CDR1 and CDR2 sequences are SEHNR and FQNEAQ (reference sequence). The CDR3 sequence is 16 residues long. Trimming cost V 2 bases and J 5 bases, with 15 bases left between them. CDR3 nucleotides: TGTGCCAGCAGCTTAAGAACAGGTTTAGGGACCGGGGAGCTGTTTTTT. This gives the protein CASSLRTGLGTGELFF.

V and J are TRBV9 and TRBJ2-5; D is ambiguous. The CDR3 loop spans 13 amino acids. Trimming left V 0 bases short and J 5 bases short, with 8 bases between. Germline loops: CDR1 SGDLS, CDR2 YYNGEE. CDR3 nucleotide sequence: TGTGCCAGCAGCGTAGGTAGTGCTGAGACCCAGTACTTC. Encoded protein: CASSVGSAETQYF.

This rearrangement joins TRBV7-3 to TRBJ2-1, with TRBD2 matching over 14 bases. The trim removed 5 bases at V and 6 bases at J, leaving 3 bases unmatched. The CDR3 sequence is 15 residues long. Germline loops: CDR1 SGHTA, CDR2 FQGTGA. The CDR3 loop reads CASSPGTSGSNEQFF. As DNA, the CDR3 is TGTGCCAGCAGCCCCGGGACTAGCGGGAGCAATGAGCAGTTCTTC.

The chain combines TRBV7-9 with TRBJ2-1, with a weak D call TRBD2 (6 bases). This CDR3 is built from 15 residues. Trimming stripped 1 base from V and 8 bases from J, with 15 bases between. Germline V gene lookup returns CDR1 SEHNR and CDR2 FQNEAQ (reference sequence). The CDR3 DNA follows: TGTGCCAGCAGCTTAGGTGGGAGGCTTTTCGATGAGCAGTTCTTC. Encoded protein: CASSLGGRLFDEQFF.

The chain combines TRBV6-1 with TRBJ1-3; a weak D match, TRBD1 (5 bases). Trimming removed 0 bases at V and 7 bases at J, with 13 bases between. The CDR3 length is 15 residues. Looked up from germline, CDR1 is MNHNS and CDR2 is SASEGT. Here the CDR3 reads CASSEAGLNGNTIYF. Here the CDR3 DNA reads TGTGCCAGCAGTGAAGCGGGACTAAATGGGAACACCATATATTTT.

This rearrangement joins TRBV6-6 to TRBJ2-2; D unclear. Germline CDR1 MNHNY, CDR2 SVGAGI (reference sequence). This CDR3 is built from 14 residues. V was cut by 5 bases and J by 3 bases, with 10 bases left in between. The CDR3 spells CASSRGSDTGELFF. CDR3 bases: TGTGCCAGCAGTAGAGGATCGGACACCGGGGAGCTGTTTTTT.

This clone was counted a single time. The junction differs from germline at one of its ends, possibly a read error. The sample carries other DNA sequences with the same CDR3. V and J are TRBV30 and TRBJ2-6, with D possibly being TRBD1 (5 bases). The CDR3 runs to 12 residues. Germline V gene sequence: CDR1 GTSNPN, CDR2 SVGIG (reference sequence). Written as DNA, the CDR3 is TGTGCCTGGTCGTCTGGGGCCAACGGCCTGACTTTC. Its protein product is CAWSSGANGLTF.